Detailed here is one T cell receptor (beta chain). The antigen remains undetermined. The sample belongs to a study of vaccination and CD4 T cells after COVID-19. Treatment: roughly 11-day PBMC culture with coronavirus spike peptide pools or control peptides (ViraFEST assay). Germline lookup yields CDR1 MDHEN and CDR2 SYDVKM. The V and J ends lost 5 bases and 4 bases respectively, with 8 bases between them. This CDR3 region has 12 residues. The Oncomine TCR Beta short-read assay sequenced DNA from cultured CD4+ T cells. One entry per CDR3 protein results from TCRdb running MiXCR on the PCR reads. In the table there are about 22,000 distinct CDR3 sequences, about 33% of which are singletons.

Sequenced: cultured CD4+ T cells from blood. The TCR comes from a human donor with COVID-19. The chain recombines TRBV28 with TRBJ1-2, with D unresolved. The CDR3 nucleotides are TGTGCCAGCAGTCAGGCTTTCTATGGCTACACCTTC. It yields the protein CASSQAFYGYTF.